The entry that follows covers one T cell receptor beta chain sequence. The entry originates in a study of identical twins. TCRdb analysed the 5' RACE reads with MiXCR anew, one entry per CDR3 protein. The sample contains more than 1.5 million distinct CDR3 sequences, around 29% of which appear only once. The CDR3 sequence is 14 residues long. From germline, CDR1 is MNHNY and CDR2 SVGAGI (reference sequence). V lost 5 bases, J lost 1 base, and 11 bases lay in between. This TCR was sampled from a newborn girl in good health. The sample consisted of cord blood. V gene TRBV6-6 combines with J gene TRBJ1-1, with unresolved D. CDR3 nucleotides: TGTGCCAGCAGTCATTCCACCTCGAACACTGAAGCTTTCTTT. It encodes CASSHSTSNTEAFF.